The sequence of this T cell receptor beta chain was determined in a study of T-cell memory formation after mild COVID-19. TCRdb redid the calling of the 5' RACE reads with MiXCR, one entry per CDR3 protein. The table has roughly 550,000 distinct CDR3 sequences, 20% seen once. Only a few counts were recorded for this clonotype. J gave up 6 bases and V 7 bases, and 7 bases lay outside the gene matches. This CDR3 region has 15 residues. Sequencing input: PBMCs or a T cell subset sorted from them (not recorded which). This receptor was obtained from an adult woman who had mild COVID-19 (a few samples of this study predate the infection). Cell type and time point are not known. The V and J genes are TRBV12-3 or TRBV12-4 and TRBJ1-6; 9 bases map to TRBD1. The CDR3, as DNA: TGTGCCAGCACCTTGGGGGGACAGGGTAATTCACCCCTCCACTTT. Its protein is CASTLGGQGNSPLHF.